The following is a T cell receptor (beta chain) sequence with its context. Its antigen remains unidentified. This CDR3 has 15 residues. Germline CDR1 reads MGHRA; CDR2 reads YSYEKL. The V and J ends lost 3 bases and 1 base, in that order; junction bases with no gene match: 3. The sample originates from a study of a mutant IDH1 vaccine in newly diagnosed glioma. Some clones are missing from TCRdb's copy, which holds only in-frame ones; the method was immunoSEQ multiplex PCR. The sample consists of 35,000 or so clones, about 80% of them appearing once. Time point denoted: week 5, during vaccination. Mutant IDH1 20-mer peptide, at 300 ug, made up each vaccine dose, with topical imiquimod.

The source material was PBMCs, sampled from a glioma patient whose treatment included an IDH1 peptide vaccine. The V call is TRBV4-1, the J call TRBJ2-1, with 7 bases that match TRBD2. The sequence was collected from a man aged 25 to 40 with glioma. The CDR3: CASSQVGGSYNEQFF. The CDR3 region has the DNA TGCGCCAGCAGCCAGGTCGGGGGGTCCTACAATGAGCAGTTCTTC.